This T cell receptor beta chain stems from a study of T cell responses to AZD1222 COVID-19 vaccine. Across the whole study: Pooling was applied to second doses at about 4 or about 12 weeks. Study-level findings and limits: Recipients of two AZD1222 doses showed rising Spike-specific TCR breadth and depth.

Regarding this clone: The target antigen is unknown.

Trimming at V came to 11 bases and at J to 4 bases, leaving 10 bases not matched to a gene. The V gene's germline CDR1 is SNHLY and CDR2 FYNNEI. The CDR3 extends over 14 amino acids. Produced via immunoSEQ multiplex PCR; TCRdb's table is partial and in-frame only. The table records around 120,000 clones, approximately 90% of them present only once. The TCR was taken from an adult in good health. Sequencing used peripheral blood, obtained on day 0 of AZD1222 vaccination. The J gene is TRBJ2-7, the V gene TRBV2; TRBD1 agrees at 11 bases. The CDR3 DNA reads as TGTGCCTCGTTAAGGACAGGGGGCTCATACGAGCAGTACTTC. Translation gives CASLRTGGSYEQYF.